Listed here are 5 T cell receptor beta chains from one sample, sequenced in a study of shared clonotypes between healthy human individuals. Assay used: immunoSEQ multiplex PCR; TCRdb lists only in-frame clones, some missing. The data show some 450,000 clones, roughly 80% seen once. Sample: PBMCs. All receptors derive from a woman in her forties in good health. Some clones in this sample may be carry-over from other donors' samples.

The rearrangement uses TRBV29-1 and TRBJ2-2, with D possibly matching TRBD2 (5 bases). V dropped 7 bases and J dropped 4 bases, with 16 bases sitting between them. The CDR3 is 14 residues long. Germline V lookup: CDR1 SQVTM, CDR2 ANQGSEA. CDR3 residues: CSALGRGGTGELFF. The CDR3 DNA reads TGCAGCGCCCTTGGACGTGGAGGCACCGGGGAGCTGTTTTTT.

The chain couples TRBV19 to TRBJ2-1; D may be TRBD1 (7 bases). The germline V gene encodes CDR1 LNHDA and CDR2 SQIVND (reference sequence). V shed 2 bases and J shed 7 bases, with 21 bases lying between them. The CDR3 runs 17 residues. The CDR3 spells CASSISGGGGLGNEQFF. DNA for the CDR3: TGTGCCAGTAGTATATCCGGAGGGGGCGGTTTGGGGAATGAGCAGTTCTTC.

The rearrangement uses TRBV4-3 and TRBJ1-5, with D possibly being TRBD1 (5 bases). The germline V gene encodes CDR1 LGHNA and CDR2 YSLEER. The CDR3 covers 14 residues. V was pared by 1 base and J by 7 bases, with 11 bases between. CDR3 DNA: TGCGCCAGCAGCCAAGTTCAGGGCTGGCAGCCCCAGCATTTT. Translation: CASSQVQGWQPQHF.

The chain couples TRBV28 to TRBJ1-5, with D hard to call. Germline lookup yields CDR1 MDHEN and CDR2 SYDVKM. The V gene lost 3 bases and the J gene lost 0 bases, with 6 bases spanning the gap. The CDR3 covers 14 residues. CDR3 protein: CASSFVSSNQPQHF. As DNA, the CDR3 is TGTGCCAGCAGTTTTGTGAGTAGCAATCAGCCCCAGCATTTT.

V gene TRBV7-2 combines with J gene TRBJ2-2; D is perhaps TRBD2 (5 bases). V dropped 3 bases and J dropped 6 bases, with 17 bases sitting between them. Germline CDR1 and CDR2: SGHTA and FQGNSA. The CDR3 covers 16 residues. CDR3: CASSLDLLSGAGELFF. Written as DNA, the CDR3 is TGTGCCAGCAGCTTGGACTTGCTTTCTGGGGCCGGGGAGCTGTTTTTT.